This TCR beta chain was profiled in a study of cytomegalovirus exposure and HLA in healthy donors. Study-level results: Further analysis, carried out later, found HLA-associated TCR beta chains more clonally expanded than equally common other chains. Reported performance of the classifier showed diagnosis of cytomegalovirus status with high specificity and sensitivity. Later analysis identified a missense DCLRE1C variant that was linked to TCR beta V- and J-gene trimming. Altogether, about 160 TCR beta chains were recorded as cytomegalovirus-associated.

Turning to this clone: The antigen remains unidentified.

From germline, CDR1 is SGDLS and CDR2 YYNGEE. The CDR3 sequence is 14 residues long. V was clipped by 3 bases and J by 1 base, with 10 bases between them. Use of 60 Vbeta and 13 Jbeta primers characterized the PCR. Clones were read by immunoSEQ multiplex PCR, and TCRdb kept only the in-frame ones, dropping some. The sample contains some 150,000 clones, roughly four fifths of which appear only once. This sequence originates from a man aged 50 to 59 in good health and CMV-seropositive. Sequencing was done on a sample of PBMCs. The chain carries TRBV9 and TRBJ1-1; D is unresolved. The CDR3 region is CASSAAGANTEAFF. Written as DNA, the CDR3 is TGTGCCAGCAGCGCGGCGGGAGCGAACACTGAAGCTTTCTTT. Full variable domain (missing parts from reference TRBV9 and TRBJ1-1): DSGVTQTPKHLITATGQRVTLRCSPRSGDLSVYWYQQSLDQGLQFLIQYYNGEERAKGNILERFSAQQFPDLHSELNLSSLELGDSALYFCASSAAGANTEAFFGQGTRLTVV.